The 26 T cell receptor beta chains reported below all come from one sample, sequenced in a study of cytomegalovirus exposure and HLA in healthy donors. Both 60 Vbeta primers and 13 Jbeta primers went into the PCR. Method: immunoSEQ multiplex PCR; TCRdb's copy keeps in-frame clones and lacks some. Of more than 80,000 clones listed, 65% to 85% are singletons. The sample consisted of PBMCs. The receptors here all came from a woman in her seventies in good health and CMV-seropositive.

The V gene is TRBV10-3, the J gene TRBJ2-2, with 8 bases identical to TRBD1. V shed 3 bases, J shed 4 bases, and the junction held 7 bases outside the gene matches. In germline, CDR1 is ENHRY, CDR2 SYGVKD. The CDR3 spans 16 residues. The CDR3 reads CAISEQGVKVTGELFF. CDR3 nucleotide sequence: TGTGCCATCAGTGAACAGGGGGTTAAGGTCACCGGGGAGCTGTTTTTT.

The chain couples TRBV10-2 to TRBJ1-5; D remains ambiguous. The V end lost 4 bases, the J end lost 2 bases, and 6 bases lay between the germline ends. Germline CDR1 reads WSHSY; CDR2 reads SAAADI. This CDR3 has 13 amino acids. The CDR3 protein is CASSGGGNQPQHF. As DNA, the CDR3 is TGCGCCAGCAGTGGAGGTGGCAATCAGCCCCAGCATTTT.

The CDR3 DNA reads as TGCGCCAGCAGCCGCCTACTAGGTGGGGATACGCAGTATTTT. Residues: CASSRLLGGDTQYF. The chain links TRBV5-1 to TRBJ2-3, with a tentative D call TRBD2 (5 bases). With 4 bases removed from V and 6 bases from J, the gap between germline ends came to 15 bases. Germline CDR1 reads SGHRS; CDR2 reads YFSETQ. There are 14 residues in the CDR3.

V is TRBV25-1 and J is TRBJ2-7; 12 positions match TRBD2. V lost 4 bases to trimming and J lost 7 bases; unmatched junction nucleotides: 2. Germline CDR1 reads MGHDK; CDR2 reads SYGVNS. The CDR3 covers 13 residues. This chain's CDR3 is CASSVLAGGEQYF. CDR3 nucleotides: TGTGCCAGCAGTGTCCTAGCGGGAGGGGAGCAGTACTTC.

This clone appeared a single time. V gene TRBV13 combines with J gene TRBJ1-1, with 8 nucleotides matching TRBD1. J gave up 1 base and V 1 base, and 8 bases lay outside the gene matches. Germline V gives CDR1 PRHDT, CDR2 FYEKMQ (reference sequence). CDR3 length equals 17 residues. The chain's CDR3 is CASSLVLPGGKNTEAFF. The CDR3 DNA sequence: TGTGCCAGCAGCTTAGTTCTTCCAGGGGGCAAGAACACTGAAGCTTTCTTT.

The CDR3, as DNA: TGTGCCAGCAGCCGAAAGGGGGTAACCTCCTACAATGAGCAGTTCTTC. Protein product: CASSRKGVTSYNEQFF. The rearrangement joins TRBV5-6 to TRBJ2-1, with D maybe TRBD1 (6 bases). The germline V gene has CDR1 SGHDT and CDR2 YYEEEE. The CDR3 runs to 16 residues. Trimming removed 4 bases at V and 0 bases at J, with 14 bases between.

The chain links TRBV6-5 to TRBJ1-3; tentatively, D is TRBD1 (6 bases). Trimming removed 0 bases from V and 4 bases from J, with 13 bases in between. The V gene's germline CDR1 is MNHEY and CDR2 SVGAGI. This CDR3 contains 16 residues. This CDR3 is CASSYSGGELGNTIYF. In nucleotides, the CDR3 is TGTGCCAGCAGTTACTCAGGGGGTGAGCTCGGAAACACCATATATTTT.

This chain links TRBV2 with TRBJ2-1; 11 bases line up with TRBD2. This CDR3 has 15 amino acids. CDR1 SNHLY and CDR2 FYNNEI come from the germline V gene. Losses at the gene ends were 1 base for V and 7 bases for J; bases not matched to a gene: 3. CDR3 DNA: TGTGCCAGCAGTGAAGGTAGCGGGAGGGAAAATGAGCAGTTCTTC. The encoded protein is CASSEGSGRENEQFF.

The rearrangement uses TRBV6-6 and TRBJ2-1; 7 positions match TRBD1. The CDR3 runs 15 residues. The V gene's germline CDR1 is MNHNY and CDR2 SVGAGI (reference sequence). After removal of 0 bases from V and 2 bases from J, the junction contained 1 base not matched to a gene. CDR3 amino acids: CASSYSRGPYNEQFF. The CDR3 DNA reads TGTGCCAGCAGTTACTCAAGGGGGCCCTACAATGAGCAGTTCTTC.

The chain has TRBV7-2 and TRBJ2-1, with 9 nucleotides matching TRBD1. The length of the CDR3 is 13 residues. CDR1 is SGHTA and CDR2 is FQGNSA in the germline V gene. The V segment lost 3 bases and the J segment 8 bases; nucleotides outside the gene matches: 2. The CDR3 DNA reads as TGTGCCAGCAGCTTCGACAGGGGGTATGAGCAGTTCTTC. The encoded protein is CASSFDRGYEQFF.

The chain combines TRBV27 with TRBJ2-5, with D tentatively TRBD2 (6 bases). The J call may be incorrect, as the DNA end agrees better with TRBJ2-7. The CDR3 loop spans 16 amino acids. Germline assignment: CDR1 MNHEY and CDR2 SMNVEV (reference sequence). Here the CDR3 reads CASSLNVQRATYEQYF. The CDR3 region has the DNA TGTGCCAGCAGTTTAAACGTCCAGCGGGCCACCTACGAGCAGTACTTC.

V is TRBV7-6 and J is TRBJ1-6; tentative D call: TRBD1 (5 bases). Between the trimmed V and J ends, which lost 1 base and 4 bases, there was a span of 11 bases. Germline CDR1 is SGHVS and CDR2 is FNYEAQ. This CDR3 region has 16 residues. The CDR3 spells CASSLEGQPYNSPLHF. The CDR3 DNA follows: TGTGCCAGCAGCTTAGAGGGGCAGCCTTATAATTCACCCCTCCACTTT.

This sequence joins TRBV2 and TRBJ2-4, with a tentative D call TRBD2 (5 bases). Trimming removed 6 bases at V and 0 bases at J, with 9 bases between. Germline CDR1 and CDR2: SNHLY and FYNNEI. CDR3 length equals 14 residues. The CDR3 is CASRGGLAKNIQYF. The CDR3 DNA reads TGTGCCAGCAGGGGCGGACTAGCCAAAAACATTCAGTACTTC. Variable domain in full (rest from reference TRBV2 and TRBJ2-4): EPEVTQTPSHQVTQMGQEVILRCVPISNHLYFYWYRQILGQKVEFLVSFYNNEISEKSEIFDDQFSVERPDGSNFTLKIRSTKLEDSAMYFCASRGGLAKNIQYFGAGTRLSVL.

The chain has TRBV6-1 and TRBJ2-1, with TRBD1 matching 10 bases. The germline V gene has CDR1 MNHNS and CDR2 SASEGT. The J segment lost 4 bases and the V segment lost 5 bases, leaving 5 bases of the junction unmatched. The CDR3 has 15 residues. CDR3 sequence reads: CASSSPGQGYNEQFF. CDR3 coding DNA: TGTGCCAGCAGTTCTCCGGGACAGGGGTACAATGAGCAGTTCTTC.

The chain has TRBV7-9 and TRBJ1-5; D not certain. The germline V and J ends were trimmed by 2 bases and 6 bases, with 5 bases remaining between them. The CDR3 covers 12 residues. Germline assignment: CDR1 SEHNR and CDR2 FQNEAQ (reference sequence). The CDR3 sequence is CASSLNSQPQHF. CDR3 sequence (DNA): TGTGCCAGCAGCTTAAACAGTCAGCCCCAGCATTTT.

This clone appeared once. The germline gene is not matched at one end of the junction; a read error may be the cause. Other DNA variants within this sample encode the same CDR3. The genes are TRBV6-5 and TRBJ1-1; perhaps TRBD1 as D (5 bases). Germline V gene sequence: CDR1 MNHEY, CDR2 SVGAGI. This CDR3 comprises 14 residues. The CDR3 reads CASSSGLLNTEAFF. For the CDR3, the DNA is TGTGCCAGCAGCTCGGGACTCCTGAACACTGAGGCTTTCTTT.

The chain recombines TRBV28 with TRBJ2-7; weak D call: TRBD1 (5 bases). Trimming took 3 bases from V and 2 from J, leaving 11 bases between them. From germline, CDR1 is MDHEN and CDR2 SYDVKM. This CDR3 comprises 14 residues. The CDR3 loop reads CASSFDSWTYEQYF. In DNA form, the CDR3 reads TGTGCCAGCAGTTTCGACAGTTGGACCTACGAGCAGTACTTC.

This clone was seen only a few times. The genes are TRBV11-2 and TRBJ2-5, with 9 positions matching TRBD1. Trimming took 5 bases from V and 4 from J; bases not matched to a gene: 5. There are 14 residues in the CDR3. In germline, CDR1 is SGHAT, CDR2 FQNNGV. The CDR3 loop is CASSPGQGRETQYF. DNA of the CDR3: TGTGCCAGCAGCCCAGGACAGGGGCGAGAGACCCAGTACTTC.

The chain couples TRBV4-2 to TRBJ2-7; a possible D gene is TRBD1 (5 bases). CDR1 LGHNA and CDR2 YNFKEQ come from the germline V gene. The V gene lost 0 bases and the J gene lost 3 bases, with 12 bases spanning the gap. The CDR3 length is 15 residues. The CDR3 loop reads CASSQEPEQDYEQYF. The CDR3, as DNA: TGTGCCAGCAGCCAAGAACCAGAACAGGACTACGAGCAGTACTTC.

This chain uses TRBV5-6 with TRBJ2-2; D call uncertain. CDR1 SGHDT and CDR2 YYEEEE come from the germline V gene. The CDR3 has 11 amino acids. Trimming took off 2 bases at V and 6 bases at J, with 2 bases between the two ends. CDR3 region: CASSFAGELFF. The CDR3 DNA sequence: TGTGCCAGCAGCTTCGCCGGGGAGCTGTTTTTT.

The V gene is TRBV28, the J gene TRBJ1-6; TRBD1 matches at 10 bases. Germline CDR1 and CDR2: MDHEN and SYDVKM. V lost 6 bases, J lost 11 bases, and 7 bases stayed unmatched. The CDR3 spans 14 residues. The CDR3 sequence is CASRLTGGRTPLHF. In DNA form, the CDR3 reads TGTGCCAGCAGATTGACAGGGGGCCGGACACCCCTCCACTTT.

This clone appeared a few times. This CDR3 is also generated by other DNA sequences in the sample. The V call is TRBV27, the J call TRBJ2-7; a weak D match, TRBD1 (6 bases). This CDR3 contains 14 residues. V was clipped by 2 bases and J by 0 bases, with 8 bases between them. The V gene's germline CDR1 is MNHEY and CDR2 SMNVEV (reference sequence). CDR3 loop: CASSLRDTSYEQYF. The CDR3 nucleotides are TGTGCCAGCAGTTTACGGGACACCTCCTACGAGCAGTACTTC.

This clone appeared a single time. The genes are TRBV7-9 and TRBJ2-5, with TRBD1 matching over 10 bases. V lost 4 bases and J lost 1; bases outside the gene matches: 3. The CDR3 contains 15 residues. Germline CDR1 SEHNR, CDR2 FQNEAQ (reference sequence). The CDR3 sequence is CASSSWTGGQETQYF. CDR3 nucleotides: TGTGCCAGCAGCTCTTGGACAGGGGGCCAAGAGACCCAGTACTTC. The full variable domain, its missing parts supplied by reference TRBV7-9 and TRBJ2-5, is DTGVSQNPRHKITKRGQNVTFRCDPISEHNRLYWYRQTLGQGPEFLTYFQNEAQLEKSRLLSDRFSAERPKGSFSTLEIQRTEQGDSAMYLCASSSWTGGQETQYFGPGTRLLVL.

CDR3 in amino acids: CASRGVRGLDGNTIYF. CDR3 sequence (DNA): TGTGCCAGCAGGGGTGTGAGGGGGTTGGACGGAAACACCATATATTTT. The chain couples TRBV11-2 to TRBJ1-3, with a possible D match to TRBD1 (6 bases). V lost 6 bases and J lost 4, with 19 bases in between. The germline gives CDR1 SGHAT, CDR2 FQNNGV. The CDR3 is 16 residues long.

In this sample, this clone turned up a few times. The CDR3 DNA follows: TGTGCCAGCTCCCCAGGGAACTACGAGCAGTACTTC. It yields the protein CASSPGNYEQYF. The V gene is TRBV28, the J gene TRBJ2-7; the D gene is possibly TRBD1 (5 bases). From germline, CDR1 is MDHEN and CDR2 SYDVKM. This CDR3 has 12 amino acids. V was trimmed by 8 bases and J by 3 bases, leaving 11 bases between them.

This clone appeared a single time. The V call is TRBV6-6, the J call TRBJ1-3, with TRBD1 as a possible D gene (6 bases). Germline V gene lookup returns CDR1 MNHNY and CDR2 SVGAGI (reference sequence). CDR3 length: 15 residues. V was clipped by 5 bases and J by 3 bases, with 14 bases between them. CDR3 bases: TGTGCCAGCAGTATAACAGGGTTGGGTGGAAACACCATATATTTT. Amino acids: CASSITGLGGNTIYF.